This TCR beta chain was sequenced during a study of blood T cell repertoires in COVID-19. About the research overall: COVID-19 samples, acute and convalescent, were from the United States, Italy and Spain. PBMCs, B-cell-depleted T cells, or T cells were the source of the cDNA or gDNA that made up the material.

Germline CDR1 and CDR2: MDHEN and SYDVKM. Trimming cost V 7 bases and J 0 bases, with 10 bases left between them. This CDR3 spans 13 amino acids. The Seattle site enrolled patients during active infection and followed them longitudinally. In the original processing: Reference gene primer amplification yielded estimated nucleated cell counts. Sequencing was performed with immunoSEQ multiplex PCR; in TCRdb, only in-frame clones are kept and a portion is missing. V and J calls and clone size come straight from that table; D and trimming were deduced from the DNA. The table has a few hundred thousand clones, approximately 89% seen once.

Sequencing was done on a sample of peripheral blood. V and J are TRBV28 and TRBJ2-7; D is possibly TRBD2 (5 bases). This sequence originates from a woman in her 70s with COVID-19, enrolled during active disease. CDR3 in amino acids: CASTSAGSYEQYF. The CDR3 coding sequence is TGTGCCAGCACCTCGGCGGGCTCCTACGAGCAGTACTTC.